A selection of T cell receptor beta chains follows, all from one sample in a study of T cell responses to AZD1222 COVID-19 vaccine. Clones were read by immunoSEQ multiplex PCR, and TCRdb kept only the in-frame ones, dropping some. The data show approximately 27,000 clones, around 90% seen once. The sample here was peripheral blood, taken on day 0 of AZD1222 vaccination. Every receptor here comes from an adult in good health. Both conserved end residues are part of each CDR3. A D gene is named only where the DNA matches it firmly. The size field is filled for only some rows; it gives once, few, many or a size class.

V gene,clone size,D gene,J gene,CDR3 DNA,CDR3 protein
TRBV7-3,-,-,TRBJ2-6,TGTGCCAGCAGCGCAAGTAATCTAGGGTCTGGGGCCAACGTCCTGACTTTC,CASSASNLGSGANVLTF
TRBV7-2,-,-,TRBJ2-7,TGTGCCAGCAGCTTAGGTCGTTGGTACGAGCAGTACTTC,CASSLGRWYEQYF
TRBV7-9,-,TRBD1,TRBJ2-5,TGTGCCAGCAGCCCGACAGGGCAAGAGACCCAGTACTTC,CASSPTGQETQYF
TRBV11-3,-,TRBD2,TRBJ2-2,TGTGCCAGCAGCCCTCAACTAGCGGGAGCCCTCACGAACACCGGGGAGCTGTTTTTT,CASSPQLAGALTNTGELFF
TRBV7-3,-,TRBD1,TRBJ1-1,TGTGCCAGCAGCTTAGGGCCGACAGGGGGCGCGATGGGGACTGAAGCTTTCTTT,CASSLGPTGGAMGTEAFF
TRBV19,-,-,TRBJ1-4,TGTGCCAGTAGTATAGATGGGCCGAGGGCCGAAAAACTGTTTTTT,CASSIDGPRAEKLFF
TRBV6-2/TRBV6-3,-,-,TRBJ2-2,TGTGCCAGCAGTGCCGGACTATTCAGGACCGGGGAGCTGTTTTTT,CASSAGLFRTGELFF
TRBV5-1,-,-,TRBJ2-6,TGCGCCAGCAGCTTGGTGGCGGCTGGGGCCAACGTCCTGACTTTC,CASSLVAAGANVLTF
TRBV5-6,-,TRBD1,TRBJ2-7,TGTGCCAGCAGCCGGACAGGGGGCAAAGCCACTCTCCCCTCCGAGCAGTACTTC,CASSRTGGKATLPSEQYF
TRBV11-2,-,-,TRBJ1-4,TGTGCCAGCAGCTTAGAACAGGGTGTTGGAGAAAAACTGTTTTTT,CASSLEQGVGEKLFF
TRBV6-5,-,-,TRBJ2-1,TGTGCCAGCAGTTCCCAGAGATACTACAATGAGCAGTTCTTC,CASSSQRYYNEQFF
TRBV6-2/TRBV6-3,-,-,TRBJ2-7,TGTGCCAGCAGTGGGGGGCGTTGGGACGCCGAGCAGTACTTC,CASSGGRWDAEQYF
TRBV12-5,few,TRBD2,TRBJ2-1,TGTGCTAGTGCTACCCTGCGGGAGGGGGGTAGCATTGAGCAGTTCTTC,CASATLREGGSIEQFF
TRBV6-5,-,-,TRBJ2-2,TGTGCCAGCAGTCCCCAACGGGGCGACAGGGAGCTGTTTTTT,CASSPQRGDRELFF
TRBV10-3,-,-,TRBJ2-1,TGTGCCATCAGTGAGGGACGGGACCTGTACAATGAGCAGTTCTTC,CAISEGRDLYNEQFF
TRBV27,once,-,TRBJ2-3,TGTGCCAGCAGTTTTCAGGGGTCTGGGCCCAGCACAGATACGCAGTATTTT,CASSFQGSGPSTDTQYF
TRBV28,-,-,TRBJ2-5,TGTGCCAGCACCTGGGAAGGGTACGAGACCCAGTACTTC,CASTWEGYETQYF
TRBV5-1,-,-,TRBJ2-7,TGCGCCAGCAGCTTGGGTCTTAATTCGGGGGAGCAGTACTTC,CASSLGLNSGEQYF
TRBV7-2,once,-,TRBJ1-6,TGTGCCAGCAGCCCTCAGATCTCACCCCTCCACTTT,CASSPQISPLHF
TRBV25-1,once,TRBD1,TRBJ1-2,TGTGCCAGCAGCGATCCGGGACAGGGCCTCTATGGCTACACCTTC,CASSDPGQGLYGYTF
TRBV9,-,-,TRBJ2-7,TGTGCCAGCAGCGTAGACCTGGACACTGACGAGCAGTACTTC,CASSVDLDTDEQYF
TRBV30,once,-,TRBJ1-2,TGTGCCTGGAGTGTAGGAGGTGGTGGCTACACCTTC,CAWSVGGGGYTF
TRBV7-9,-,TRBD1,TRBJ2-3,TGTGCCAGCAGCCCGATCGAGGGGGCGGCCGATACGCAGTATTTT,CASSPIEGAADTQYF
TRBV7-9,few,-,TRBJ2-7,TGTGCCAGCAGCACCGGGGGCTACGAGCAGTACTTC,CASSTGGYEQYF
TRBV2,-,-,TRBJ2-1,TGTGCCAGCAGTGAAATAGGCGGACCCTACAATGAGCAGTTCTTC,CASSEIGGPYNEQFF
TRBV2,-,-,TRBJ1-1,TGTGCCAGCAGTGTATCGAGGGGGGACACTGAAGCTTTCTTT,CASSVSRGDTEAFF
TRBV7-9,-,-,TRBJ2-7,TGTGCCGGGGGCCCCCCGTCCTCCTACGAGCAGTACTTC,CAGGPPSSYEQYF
TRBV19,-,-,TRBJ2-7,TGTGCCACCACATTCACCGGGGCGGCTAAGCAGTACTTC,CATTFTGAAKQYF
TRBV11-2,-,-,TRBJ2-3,TGTGCCAGCAGCTCCTGGGAGGGGGCTAGAGGGGATACGCAGTATTTT,CASSSWEGARGDTQYF
TRBV10-3,-,-,TRBJ2-2,TGTGCCATCAGCGAAGAGACTGGGGGAGGGGGCACCGGGGAGCTGTTTTTT,CAISEETGGGGTGELFF
TRBV30,-,-,TRBJ2-2,TGTGCCTGGGAGGGCATACCGAACACCGGGGAGCTGTTTTTT,CAWEGIPNTGELFF
TRBV9,once,-,TRBJ2-7,TGTGCCAGCAGCGGTCCCGGGACCTACGAGCAGTACTTC,CASSGPGTYEQYF
TRBV27,-,-,TRBJ1-2,TGTGCCAGCAGTTTCCTTCGGGGGCGCAGGGAGGGCTACACCTTC,CASSFLRGRREGYTF
TRBV11-2,-,-,TRBJ2-1,TGTGCCAGCAAGGAGTGGCAGACGTACAATGAGCAGTTCTTC,CASKEWQTYNEQFF
TRBV2,-,-,TRBJ2-7,TGTGCCAGCAGCAGGGTGTTGGCCTACGAGCAGTACTTC,CASSRVLAYEQYF
TRBV27,-,-,TRBJ2-1,TGTGCCAGCAGTCTCCGCATGGGCCCTGAGCAGTTCTTC,CASSLRMGPEQFF
TRBV7-2,-,-,TRBJ1-4,TGTGCCAGCAGCTTAGAAAGATATGAAAAACTGTTTTTT,CASSLERYEKLFF
TRBV19,-,TRBD2,TRBJ2-1,TGTGCCAGGGAGGCCCGACTAGCAGGTGAGCAGTTCTTC,CAREARLAGEQFF
TRBV10-3,-,TRBD1,TRBJ2-1,TGTGCCATCAGTGATAAGGACAGGGCTGATGAGCAGTTCTTC,CAISDKDRADEQFF
TRBV10-2,-,TRBD1,TRBJ1-5,TGCGCCAGCAGAGGGACAGGCCTGAATCAGCCCCAGCATTTT,CASRGTGLNQPQHF
TRBV28,-,TRBD1,TRBJ2-6,TGTGCCAGCAGTTTTCGGACAGGGGCGAAGTATGGGGCCAACGTCCTGACTTTC,CASSFRTGAKYGANVLTF